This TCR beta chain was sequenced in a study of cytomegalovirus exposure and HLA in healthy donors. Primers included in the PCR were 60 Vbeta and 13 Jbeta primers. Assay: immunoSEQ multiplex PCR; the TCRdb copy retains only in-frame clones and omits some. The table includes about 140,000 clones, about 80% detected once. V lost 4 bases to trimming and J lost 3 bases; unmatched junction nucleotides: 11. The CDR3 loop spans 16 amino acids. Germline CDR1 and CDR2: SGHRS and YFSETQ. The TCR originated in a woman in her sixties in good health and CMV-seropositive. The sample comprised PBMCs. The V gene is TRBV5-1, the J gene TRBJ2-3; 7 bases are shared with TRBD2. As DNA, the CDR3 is TGCGCCAGCAGCCTCCTAGCGGCCTTGGGGACAGATACGCAGTATTTT. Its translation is CASSLLAALGTDTQYF.